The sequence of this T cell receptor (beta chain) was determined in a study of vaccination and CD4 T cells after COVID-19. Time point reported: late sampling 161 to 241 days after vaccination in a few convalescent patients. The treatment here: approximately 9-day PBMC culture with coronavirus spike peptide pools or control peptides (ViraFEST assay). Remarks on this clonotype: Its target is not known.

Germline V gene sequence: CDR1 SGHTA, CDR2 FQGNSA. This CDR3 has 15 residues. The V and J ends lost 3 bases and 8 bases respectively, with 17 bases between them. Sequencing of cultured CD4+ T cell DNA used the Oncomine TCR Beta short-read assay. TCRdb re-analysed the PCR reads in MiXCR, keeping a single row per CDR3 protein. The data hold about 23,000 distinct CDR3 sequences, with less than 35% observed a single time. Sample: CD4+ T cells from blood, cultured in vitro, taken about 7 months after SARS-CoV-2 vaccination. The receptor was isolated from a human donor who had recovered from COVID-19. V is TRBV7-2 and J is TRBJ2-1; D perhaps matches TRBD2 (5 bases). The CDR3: CASSLIRAGVDEQFF. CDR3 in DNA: TGTGCCAGCAGCTTGATCCGTGCCGGGGTCGATGAGCAGTTCTTC.